Given below is one TCR beta chain in context. What it binds is unknown. Germline loops: CDR1 SGHAT, CDR2 FQDESV (reference sequence). With 0 bases removed from V and 9 bases from J, the gap between germline ends came to 6 bases. The length of the CDR3 is 12 residues. This sample was included in a study of T cell repertoires in cytomegalovirus infection. Study at large: An indication of both CMV infection and matching HLA type came from public TCR beta signatures. General study points: In two of eight donors, the top clonotype was HLA-C-restricted CMV-specific. Summed frequency of public TCR beta families distinguished CMV carriers with the relevant HLA.

Using its own MiXCR run on the reads, TCRdb lists one record per CDR3 protein. The data contain roughly 300,000 distinct CDR3 sequences, 8% to 9.5% of them seen just once; the ten biggest clones take up around 4.5%. This receptor was identified in a human donor in good health (CMV status not recorded). Some clones in this sample may be carry-over from other donors' samples. The V gene is TRBV11-1, the J gene TRBJ2-1; D gene unclear. The sample taken for sequencing was PBMCs. Written as DNA, the CDR3 is TGTGCCAGCAGCTTAGCGATGGGTGAGCAGTTCTTC. Translation: CASSLAMGEQFF.